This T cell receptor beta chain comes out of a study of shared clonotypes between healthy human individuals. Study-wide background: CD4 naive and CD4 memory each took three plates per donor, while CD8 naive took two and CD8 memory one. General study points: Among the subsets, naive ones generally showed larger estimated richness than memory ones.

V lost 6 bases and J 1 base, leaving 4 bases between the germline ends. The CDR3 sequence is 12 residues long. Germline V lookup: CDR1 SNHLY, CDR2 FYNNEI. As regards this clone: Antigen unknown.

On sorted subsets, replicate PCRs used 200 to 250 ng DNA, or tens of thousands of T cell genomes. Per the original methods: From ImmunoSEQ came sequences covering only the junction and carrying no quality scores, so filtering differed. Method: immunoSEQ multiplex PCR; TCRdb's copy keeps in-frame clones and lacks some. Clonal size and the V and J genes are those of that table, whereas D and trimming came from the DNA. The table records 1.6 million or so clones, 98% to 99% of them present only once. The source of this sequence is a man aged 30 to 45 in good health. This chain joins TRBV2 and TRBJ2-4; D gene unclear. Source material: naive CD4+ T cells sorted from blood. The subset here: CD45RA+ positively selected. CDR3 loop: CASSAAKNIQYF. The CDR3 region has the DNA TGTGCCAGCAGCGCCGCCAAAAACATTCAGTACTTC.